This TCR beta chain was observed in a study of control samples from healthy donors and cancer patients. Sequencing was performed with immunoSEQ multiplex PCR; in TCRdb, only in-frame clones are kept and a portion is missing. The table shows fewer than 200,000 clones, with 85% to 90% occurring only once. Germline CDR1 LNHDA, CDR2 SQIVND (reference sequence). Trimming pared 3 bases from V and 6 bases from J, leaving 8 bases between. CDR3 size: 12 residues. V usage is TRBV19 and J usage is TRBJ1-1; D remains ambiguous. The material sequenced was blood. The source of this sequence is a woman between 50 and 59 years old in good health. The CDR3 DNA reads TGTGCCAGTAGTATTGGACGCGCTGAAGCTTTCTTT. Its translation: CASSIGRAEAFF.